This T cell receptor (beta chain) emerged from a study of cytomegalovirus exposure and HLA in healthy donors. PCR primers comprised 60 Vbeta and 13 Jbeta primers. Repertoires were generated with immunoSEQ multiplex PCR, while TCRdb's copy carries only in-frame clones and drops some. The sample holds under 130,000 clones, roughly 80% seen once. Study-wide results and caveats: In an earlier analysis, in 587 donors, most V segments appeared productive either ~90% or ~30% of the time. Later genetic work tied a missense DCLRE1C variant to beta-chain V and J trimming.

As to this clone: Its antigen is not known.

The CDR3 extends over 16 amino acids. CDR1 and CDR2 (germline): GTSNPN, SVGIG (reference sequence). The chain has TRBV30 and TRBJ2-7; 8 nucleotides match TRBD2. Sequences were obtained from PBMCs. The sequence was obtained from a female donor in good health and CMV-seropositive. The CDR3 protein is CAGSLGGLNRGGEQYF. The DNA of the CDR3 is TGTGCAGGGAGCTTGGGTGGGCTCAATCGGGGGGGAGAGCAGTACTTC.